This T cell receptor beta chain emerged from a study of blood T cell repertoires in COVID-19. Study context: Italy, Spain and the United States were the sources of the convalescent and acute COVID-19 samples.

Produced via immunoSEQ multiplex PCR; TCRdb's table is partial and in-frame only. The sample carries under 500,000 clones, around nine tenths recorded once. This study enrolled people aged roughly 18 to 100 from around 26 US geographic areas. This CDR3 is built from 17 residues. The material sequenced was PBMCs or T cells enriched from blood (not recorded which). The V and J genes are TRBV21-1 and TRBJ2-7; TRBD1 reflects the table's D call only, with no check against the DNA. TRBV21-1 is a documented pseudogene. This receptor was obtained from a woman between 18 and 30 years old with acute COVID-19. CDR3 coding DNA: TGTGCCAGCAGCCTTCCCGGCCGGGACAGGGCTTCCTACGAGCAGTACTTC. Protein sequence: CASSLPGRDRASYEQYF.